The 15 T cell receptor beta chains below were found in one sample sequenced in a study of shared clonotypes between healthy human individuals. Using immunoSEQ multiplex PCR, the repertoire was profiled, and TCRdb retains in-frame clones only, with some absent. The repertoire consists of fewer than 850,000 clones, with 96% occurring once and the leading ten covering roughly 0.23%. Naive-designated CD8 cells lacked CD45RO, were positively enriched for CCR7, and omitted terminally differentiated effector memory CD45RA+ cells. Sequences were obtained from naive CD8+ T cells sorted from blood. These receptors were taken from a man aged 30 to 39 in good health.

The rearrangement uses TRBV10-2 and TRBJ2-7; D is tentatively TRBD1 or TRBD2 (5 bases each). V was clipped by 2 bases and J by 7 bases, with 15 bases between them. Germline V gives CDR1 WSHSY, CDR2 SAAADI. This CDR3 comprises 14 residues. The CDR3 nucleotides are TGCGCCAGCAGTGAGCAGCGGCAGGGCAGGGAGCAGTACTTC. Translation: CASSEQRQGREQYF.

This rearrangement joins TRBV5-1 to TRBJ2-7; D is perhaps TRBD1 or TRBD2 (5 bases each). CDR1 SGHRS and CDR2 YFSETQ come from the germline V gene. The V and J ends lost 0 bases and 5 bases respectively, with 18 bases between them. This CDR3 is 16 amino acids long. The CDR3 nucleotides read TGCGCCAGCAGCTTGGGGTTCCGGGACGGGCTCGACGAGCAGTACTTC. Its translation is CASSLGFRDGLDEQYF.

This chain links TRBV13 with TRBJ2-3; 7 positions agree with TRBD2. This CDR3 has 15 residues. Germline CDR1 and CDR2: PRHDT and FYEKMQ (reference sequence). The V gene end was trimmed by 8 bases and the J gene end by 0 bases; junction bases not matched to a gene: 8. The CDR3 nucleotides read TGTGCCAGCCGCTCTAGCGGATCTAGCACAGATACGCAGTATTTT. Translated, it gives CASRSSGSSTDTQYF.

The chain combines TRBV6-1 with TRBJ2-7; D unresolved. From germline, CDR1 is MNHNS and CDR2 SASEGT. Trimming left V 4 bases short and J 6 bases short, with 25 bases between. CDR3 length equals 17 residues. CDR3 nucleotides: TGTGCCAGCAGTGGTGGCGAGGTCGAACTAACCCGTTCCGAGCAGTACTTC. Amino acid sequence: CASSGGEVELTRSEQYF.

V gene TRBV28 combines with J gene TRBJ1-5; D call uncertain. This CDR3 has 14 residues. V was shortened by 6 bases and J by 5 bases, with 14 bases between the two germline ends. From germline, CDR1 is MDHEN and CDR2 SYDVKM. CDR3 sequence reads: CASRLMGLDQPQHF. CDR3 nucleotide sequence: TGTGCCAGCAGATTAATGGGATTGGATCAGCCCCAGCATTTT.

The chain recombines TRBV27 with TRBJ2-5; tentatively, D is TRBD1 (5 bases). V was shortened by 5 bases and J by 1 base, with 8 bases between the two germline ends. CDR3 length: 13 residues. Germline lookup yields CDR1 MNHEY and CDR2 SMNVEV (reference sequence). DNA for the CDR3: TGTGCCAGCAGTGCCGACAGCCAAGAGACCCAGTACTTC. Translation gives CASSADSQETQYF.

This chain uses TRBV4-1 with TRBJ2-3; 7 positions match TRBD1. The CDR3 is 15 residues long. In germline, CDR1 is MGHRA, CDR2 YSYEKL. J was trimmed by 2 bases and V by 4 bases; bases with no gene match: 6. The CDR3 DNA is TGCGCCAGCAGCCCCGGGACAGTAAACACAGATACGCAGTATTTT. It specifies CASSPGTVNTDTQYF.

The chain recombines TRBV4-3 with TRBJ2-1; 10 bases map to TRBD1. Germline V gene lookup returns CDR1 LGHNA and CDR2 YSLEER. The V and J ends lost 1 base and 5 bases, in that order; junction bases with no gene match: 5. The CDR3 runs 16 residues. CDR3 sequence: CASSQVWDRGNNEQFF. CDR3 sequence (DNA): TGCGCCAGCAGCCAAGTATGGGACAGGGGTAACAATGAGCAGTTCTTC.

This clone showed up just once. This chain joins TRBV27 and TRBJ2-1; D may match TRBD1 or TRBD2 (5 bases each). The CDR3 length is 14 residues. In germline, CDR1 is MNHEY, CDR2 SMNVEV (reference sequence). The V gene lost 3 bases and the J gene lost 5 bases, with 11 bases spanning the gap. CDR3 sequence reads: CASSFPGTHNEQFF. The CDR3 nucleotides read TGTGCCAGCAGTTTCCCAGGGACCCACAATGAGCAGTTCTTC.

The J gene is TRBJ2-7, the V gene TRBV30, with TRBD2 as a possible D gene (6 bases). Germline CDR1 GTSNPN, CDR2 SVGIG (reference sequence). The CDR3 has 13 amino acids. V lost 5 bases and J 3 bases, leaving 14 bases between the germline ends. Here the CDR3 DNA reads TGTGCCTGGGCTCCCGGGGGTCACTACGAGCAGTACTTC. Encoded protein: CAWAPGGHYEQYF. Together with reference TRBV30 and TRBJ2-7, the CDR3 gives the full variable domain: SQTIHQWPATLVQPVGSPLSLECTVEGTSNPNLYWYRQAAGRGLQLLFYSVGIGQISSEVPQNLSASRPQDRQFILSSKKLLLSDSGFYLCAWAPGGHYEQYFGPGTRLTVT.

The gene calls are TRBV30 and TRBJ2-7, with 9 bases aligning to TRBD1. This CDR3 is 14 amino acids long. The germline V gene encodes CDR1 GTSNPN and CDR2 SVGIG (reference sequence). Trimming took 4 bases from V and 5 from J; bases not matched to a gene: 9. In DNA form, the CDR3 reads TGTGCCTGGAACCCCGGGACAGGGAAGGACGAGCAGTACTTC. It yields the protein CAWNPGTGKDEQYF.

This chain links TRBV7-8 with TRBJ2-5, with D perhaps TRBD1 (6 bases). Gene TRBJ2-7 matches the end of the DNA better, so the J call may be wrong. CDR1 SGHVS and CDR2 FQNEAQ come from the germline V gene. The CDR3 contains 15 residues. Here the CDR3 reads CASSLVGQNSYEQYF. CDR3 DNA sequence: TGTGCCAGCAGCTTAGTTGGACAGAACTCCTACGAGCAGTACTTC.

The rearrangement uses TRBV15 and TRBJ2-7; D unresolved. CDR1 and CDR2 from the germline V gene are LNHNV and YYDKDF (reference sequence). The CDR3 loop spans 13 amino acids. Trimming left V 2 bases short and J 4 bases short, with 9 bases between. For the CDR3, the DNA is TGTGCCACCAGCAGACCGAACAGTTACGAGCAGTACTTC. Protein: CATSRPNSYEQYF.

The chain recombines TRBV5-6 with TRBJ1-2; 8 nucleotides match TRBD1. This CDR3 comprises 14 residues. V shed 2 bases and J 7 bases; nucleotides not matched to a gene: 7. Germline-derived CDR1 and CDR2 are SGHDT and YYEEEE. The CDR3 spells CASSFTGGASGYTF. In DNA, the CDR3 is TGTGCCAGCAGCTTTACAGGGGGAGCCTCTGGCTACACCTTC.

The chain has TRBV27 and TRBJ2-7; 9 nucleotides match TRBD2. V was clipped by 6 bases and J by 10 bases; unmatched bases: 10. Per germline, CDR1 MNHEY and CDR2 SMNVEV (reference sequence). This CDR3 is 13 amino acids long. The CDR3 bases are TGTGCCAGCAGGGGACTAGCCGCCGAGCGCCAGTACTTC. It codes for CASRGLAAERQYF.